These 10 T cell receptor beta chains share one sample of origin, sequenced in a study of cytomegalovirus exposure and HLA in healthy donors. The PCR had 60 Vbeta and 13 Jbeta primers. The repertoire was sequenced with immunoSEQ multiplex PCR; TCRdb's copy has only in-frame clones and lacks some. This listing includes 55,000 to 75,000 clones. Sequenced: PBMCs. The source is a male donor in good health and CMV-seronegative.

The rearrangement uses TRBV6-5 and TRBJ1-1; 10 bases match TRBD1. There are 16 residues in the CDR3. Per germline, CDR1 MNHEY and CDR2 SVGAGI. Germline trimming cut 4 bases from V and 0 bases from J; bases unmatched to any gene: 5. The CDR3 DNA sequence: TGTGCCAGCAGTTCTGACAGGGGGCTTGTGAACACTGAAGCTTTCTTT. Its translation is CASSSDRGLVNTEAFF.

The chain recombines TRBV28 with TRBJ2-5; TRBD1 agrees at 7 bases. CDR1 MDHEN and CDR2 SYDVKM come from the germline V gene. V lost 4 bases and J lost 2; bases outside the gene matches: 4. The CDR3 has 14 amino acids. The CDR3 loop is CASSSRTGQETQYF. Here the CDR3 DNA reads TGTGCCAGCAGTTCCCGGACAGGACAAGAGACCCAGTACTTC.

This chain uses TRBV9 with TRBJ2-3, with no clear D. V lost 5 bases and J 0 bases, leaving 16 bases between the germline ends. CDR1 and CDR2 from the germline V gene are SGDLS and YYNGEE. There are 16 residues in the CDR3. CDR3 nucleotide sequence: TGTGCCAGCAGTTCTCCAGTCGAGGCCAGCACAGATACGCAGTATTTT. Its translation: CASSSPVEASTDTQYF.

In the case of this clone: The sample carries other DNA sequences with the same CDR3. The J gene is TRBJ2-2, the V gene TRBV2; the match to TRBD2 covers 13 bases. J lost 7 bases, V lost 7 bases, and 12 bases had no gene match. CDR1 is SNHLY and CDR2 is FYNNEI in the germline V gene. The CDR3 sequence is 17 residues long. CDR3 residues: CASTRTSGGAIVGELFF. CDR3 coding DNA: TGTGCCAGCACCCGGACTAGCGGGGGAGCCATTGTCGGGGAGCTGTTTTTT.

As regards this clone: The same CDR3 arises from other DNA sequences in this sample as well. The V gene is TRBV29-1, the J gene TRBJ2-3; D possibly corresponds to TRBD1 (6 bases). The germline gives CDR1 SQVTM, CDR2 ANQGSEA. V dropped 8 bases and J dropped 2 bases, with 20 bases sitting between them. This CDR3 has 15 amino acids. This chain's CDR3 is CSSQRGGDYTDTQYF. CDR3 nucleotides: TGCAGCTCTCAGAGAGGGGGAGATTACACAGATACGCAGTATTTT.

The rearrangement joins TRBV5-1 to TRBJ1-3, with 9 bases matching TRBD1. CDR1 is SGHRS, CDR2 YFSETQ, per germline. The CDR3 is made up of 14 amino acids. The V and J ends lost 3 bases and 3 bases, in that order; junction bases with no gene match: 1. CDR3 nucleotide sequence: TGCGCCAGCAGCTCGGGACAGGGTGGAAACACCATATATTTT. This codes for CASSSGQGGNTIYF.

The CDR3 protein is CASSFYTDTQYF. CDR3 DNA: TGTGCCAGCAGCTTTTACACAGATACGCAGTATTTT. The V call is TRBV7-2, the J call TRBJ2-3; D is unclear. CDR3 length equals 12 residues. V gave up 3 bases and J gave up 2 bases, with 3 bases separating them. Per the germline V gene, CDR1 is SGHTA and CDR2 is FQGNSA.

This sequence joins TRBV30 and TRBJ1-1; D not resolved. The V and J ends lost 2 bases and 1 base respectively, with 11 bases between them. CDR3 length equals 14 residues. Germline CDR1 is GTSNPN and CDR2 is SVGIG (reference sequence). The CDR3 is CAWSFGRGNTEAFF. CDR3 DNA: TGTGCCTGGAGTTTTGGCCGAGGGAACACTGAAGCTTTCTTT.

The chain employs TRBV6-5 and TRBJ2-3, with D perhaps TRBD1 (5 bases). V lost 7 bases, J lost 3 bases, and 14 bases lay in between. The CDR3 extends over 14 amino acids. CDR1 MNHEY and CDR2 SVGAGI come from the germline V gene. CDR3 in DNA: TGTGCCAGCACCCCCGGGCAGGGAACAGATACGCAGTATTTT. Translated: CASTPGQGTDTQYF.

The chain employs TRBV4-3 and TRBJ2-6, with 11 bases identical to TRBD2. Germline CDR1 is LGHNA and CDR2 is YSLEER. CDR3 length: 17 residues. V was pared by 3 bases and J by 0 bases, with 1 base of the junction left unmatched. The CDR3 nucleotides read TGCGCCAGCAGCCAGACTAGCGGGGCCTCTGGGGCCAACGTCCTGACTTTC. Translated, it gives CASSQTSGASGANVLTF.